This T cell receptor beta chain was found in a study of OX40 agonist ivuxolimab in advanced cancers. Study-level information: Patients assigned to dose escalation were diagnosed with hepatocellular carcinoma, melanoma, renal cell or head and neck cancer. One hepatocellular carcinoma and two cutaneous melanoma patients partially responded.

The V end was cut by 4 bases, the J end by 7 bases, with 7 bases between. CDR1 and CDR2 from the germline V gene are SGHAT and FQNNGV. The CDR3 extends over 11 amino acids. General study points: Partly responding patients at 0.1-3.0 mg/kg showed some of the smallest clonal expansion. Dose levels from 0.1 to 3.0 mg/kg saw CD4+ and CD8+ blood T cells expand clonally by week 6.

This clone was counted between two and nine times. Its specificity is unknown. Using immunoSEQ multiplex PCR, the repertoire was profiled, and TCRdb retains in-frame clones only, with some absent. The data hold tens of thousands of clones, with around 80% observed a single time. The sequences come from CD4+ or CD8+ T cells sorted from blood, collected in a trial of the OX40 agonist ivuxolimab. This receptor was identified in an adult with an advanced solid tumor such as melanoma, head and neck, liver or kidney cancer. This rearrangement joins TRBV11-2 to TRBJ1-2, with a tentative D call TRBD1 (5 bases). Here the CDR3 reads CASSSGFGYTF. In DNA, the CDR3 is TGTGCCAGCAGCTCAGGGTTTGGCTACACCTTC.